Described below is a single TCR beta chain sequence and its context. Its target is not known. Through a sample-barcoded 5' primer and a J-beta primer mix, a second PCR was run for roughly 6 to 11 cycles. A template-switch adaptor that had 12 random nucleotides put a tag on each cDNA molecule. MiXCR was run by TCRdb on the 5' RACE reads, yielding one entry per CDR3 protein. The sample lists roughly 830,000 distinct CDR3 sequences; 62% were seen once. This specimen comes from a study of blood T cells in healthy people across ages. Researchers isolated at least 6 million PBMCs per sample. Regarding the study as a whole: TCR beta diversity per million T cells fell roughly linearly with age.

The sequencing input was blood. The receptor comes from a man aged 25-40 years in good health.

The CDR3 loop reads CASSLYPADLQFF. The CDR3 DNA follows: TGTGCCAGCAGTCTCTATCCTGCCGACTTGCAGTTCTTC. This chain links TRBV7-3 with TRBJ2-1; D not certain. The CDR3 is 13 amino acids. V was pared by 6 bases and J by 12 bases, with 18 bases between. Germline V CDR1 and CDR2: SGHTA, FQGTGA.